Below are 10 T cell receptor beta chains sequenced from a single sample in a study of blood T cells in healthy people across ages. With a J-beta primer mix and a sample-barcoded 5' primer, a second PCR ran roughly 6 to 11 cycles. TCRdb independently ran MiXCR on the 5' RACE reads; one entry per CDR3 protein. Of about 1.7 million distinct CDR3 sequences detected, 28% appear once; the ten largest clones hold roughly 8%. Sequences were obtained from blood. The source of these receptors is a woman in her 30s in good health.

V usage is TRBV5-1 and J usage is TRBJ2-1; 14 bases are a match to TRBD2. CDR1 is SGHRS and CDR2 is YFSETQ in the germline V gene. This CDR3 is built from 15 residues. With 0 bases clipped from V and 14 bases from J, the junction kept 7 bases outside the gene matches. The CDR3 is CASSLDGLAGGQKFF. Written as DNA, the CDR3 is TGCGCCAGCAGCTTGGACGGACTAGCGGGGGGACAAAAGTTCTTC.

The table lists this clonotype with a few counts. The chain recombines TRBV10-3 with TRBJ2-1, with 12 bases that match TRBD2. Germline V gene data show CDR1 as ENHRY and CDR2 as SYGVKD. Trimming cost V 10 bases and J 4 bases; bases outside gene matches: 5. There are 14 residues in the CDR3. The DNA of the CDR3 is TGTGCCACTCGACTAGCGGGAGATTACAATGAGCAGTTCTTC. Translation: CATRLAGDYNEQFF.

This clonotype was counted ten times or more. The chain joins TRBV7-9 to TRBJ1-2; 7 bases are shared with TRBD1. This CDR3 spans 14 amino acids. Germline-derived CDR1 and CDR2 are SEHNR and FQNEAQ (reference sequence). The ends lost 5 bases at V and 2 bases at J; junction bases unmatched: 5. This CDR3 is CASSLSDRNYGYTF. The CDR3 DNA sequence: TGTGCCAGCAGCCTATCGGACAGGAACTATGGCTACACCTTC.

The chain links TRBV11-2 to TRBJ1-2; D call uncertain. Germline V lookup: CDR1 SGHAT, CDR2 FQNNGV. The CDR3 is 13 amino acids. The V gene lost 5 bases and the J gene lost 5 bases, with 12 bases spanning the gap. In DNA, the CDR3 is TGTGCCAGCAGCCACGGCCTGAAGTATGGCTACACCTTC. Its translation: CASSHGLKYGYTF.

This clonotype has a single count. The rearrangement joins TRBV19 to TRBJ2-1; 11 bases fit TRBD2. Germline CDR1 LNHDA, CDR2 SQIVND (reference sequence). The CDR3 sequence is 16 residues long. The J segment lost 2 bases and the V segment lost 5 bases, leaving 5 bases of the junction unmatched. The CDR3: CASSPYSGRAYNEQFF. The CDR3 DNA reads as TGTGCCAGTAGTCCCTATAGCGGGAGGGCCTACAATGAGCAGTTCTTC.

The chain is built from TRBV7-9 and TRBJ1-1, with D possibly TRBD1 on 6 matching bases. Trimming pared 5 bases from V and 1 base from J, leaving 14 bases between. CDR1 and CDR2 from the germline V gene are SEHNR and FQNEAQ (reference sequence). The CDR3 covers 15 residues. The CDR3 DNA sequence: TGTGCCAGCAGCCCGGGGGGACACCCGAACACTGAAGCTTTCTTT. Translating it yields CASSPGGHPNTEAFF.

The chain has TRBV6-5 and TRBJ1-3; the D gene is possibly TRBD1 (6 bases). The V end was cut by 6 bases, the J end by 0 bases, with 9 bases between. This CDR3 has 14 residues. Germline lookup yields CDR1 MNHEY and CDR2 SVGAGI. The CDR3 DNA follows: TGTGCCAGCAGACCACAGGGCTCTGGAAACACCATATATTTT. Translated, it gives CASRPQGSGNTIYF.

This clonotype showed up just a few times. This chain connects TRBV5-1 to TRBJ2-3; TRBD2 agrees at 10 bases. The germline gives CDR1 SGHRS, CDR2 YFSETQ. Trimming cost V 10 bases and J 6 bases; bases outside gene matches: 5. This CDR3 spans 12 amino acids. The CDR3 DNA follows: TGCGCCTGCGGAGCGGGAGGGGATACGCAGTATTTT. Protein: CACGAGGDTQYF. The entire variable domain, with the rest obtained from reference TRBV5-1 and TRBJ2-3, is as follows: KAGVTQTPRYLIKTRGQQVTLSCSPISGHRSVSWYQQTPGQGLQFLFEYFSETQRNKGNFPGRFSGRQFSNSRSEMNVSTLELGDSALYLCACGAGGDTQYFGPGTRLTVL.

A word on this clonotype: An end of the junction does not agree with germline; a read error may underlie this. This chain uses TRBV7-2 with TRBJ1-5; no clear D. The CDR3 covers 13 residues. CDR1 is SGHTA, CDR2 FQGNSA, per germline. DNA of the CDR3: TGTGTCAGCAGCTTCACTTCCAATCAGCCCCAGCATTTT. This sequence encodes CVSSFTSNQPQHF.

This clonotype was counted only a few times. The genes are TRBV7-2 and TRBJ2-5; no clear D gene. Gene TRBJ2-7 matches the end of the DNA better, so the J call may be wrong. The CDR3 spans 15 residues. CDR1 is SGHTA, CDR2 FQGNSA, per germline. The CDR3 is CATSHPALPRHEQYF. The DNA for the CDR3 is TGTGCCACCAGTCACCCGGCCTTGCCTCGGCACGAGCAGTACTTC.